What follows is one T cell receptor beta chain and its context. One end of the junction fails to match germline, which may point to a read error. The data belong to a study of tumor-infiltrating lymphocytes in primary liver carcinoma. Starting material of approximately 500 ng total RNA yielded TCR beta cDNA via a constant-region primer. Sequencing libraries for TCR beta derived from three nested multiplex PCR rounds that used slightly modified ARM-PCR. In the first two PCR rounds, TRBV1-TRBV30 forward primers were paired with a C-beta reverse primer, and each round lasted about 10 cycles. MiXCR, run by TCRdb on the multiplex PCR reads, gives a single entry per CDR3 protein. The sample has approximately 110,000 distinct CDR3 sequences; around two thirds are singletons. Germline V lookup: CDR1 SGHAT, CDR2 FQNNGV. The CDR3 extends over 11 amino acids. Total RNA and DNA came together from around 20-30 mg of bulk tissue without cell sorting.

Sequencing input: liver tumor tissue from sampling region 1. Subset defined: tumor region T1, superior pole. This clonotype was sampled from a woman aged 55-70 years with primary liver carcinoma and hepatitis B virus infection. The chain uses TRBV11-2 and TRBJ2-5; D remains unclear. CDR3 nucleotide sequence: TGTACCAGCAGCTTGGTGGAGACCCAGTATTTC. Protein product: CTSSLVETQYF.